The 26 T cell receptor beta chains reported below all come from one sample, sequenced in a study of blood T cell repertoires in COVID-19. Repertoires were generated with immunoSEQ multiplex PCR, while TCRdb's copy carries only in-frame clones and drops some. Of tens of thousands of clones detected, around 92% appear once; the ten largest clones hold about 8.1%. Input material: peripheral blood. The receptors shown here come from a human donor in a cohort sampled during active COVID-19.

The V gene is TRBV30, the J gene TRBJ1-2, with D possibly being TRBD1 (5 bases). V lost 2 bases and J lost 4, with 8 bases in between. The CDR3 covers 12 residues. Germline V gene sequence: CDR1 GTSNPN, CDR2 SVGIG (reference sequence). The CDR3 bases are TGTGCCTGGAGTCCAGACAGCTATGGCTACACCTTC. Its protein product is CAWSPDSYGYTF.

V and J are TRBV4-1 and TRBJ1-2; unclear D gene. In germline, CDR1 is MGHRA, CDR2 YSYEKL. The CDR3 is 13 amino acids. V was pared by 0 bases and J by 5 bases, with 7 bases between. The CDR3 DNA sequence: TGCGCCAGCAGCCAAGATCCCGTTTATGGCTACACCTTC. Its protein product is CASSQDPVYGYTF.

This chain uses TRBV6-5 with TRBJ1-6; D may be TRBD1 (5 bases). Germline CDR1 and CDR2: MNHEY and SVGAGI. The CDR3 spans 13 residues. The germline V and J ends were trimmed by 8 bases and 9 bases, with 14 bases remaining between them. Here the CDR3 reads CASGQGTSSPLHF. The CDR3 nucleotides are TGTGCCAGCGGGCAGGGCACAAGTTCACCCCTCCACTTT.

The gene calls are TRBV27 and TRBJ1-2; a weak D match, TRBD1 (5 bases). Germline V gene sequence: CDR1 MNHEY, CDR2 SMNVEV (reference sequence). Trimming removed 6 bases from V and 2 bases from J, with 10 bases in between. The CDR3 sequence is 13 residues long. The CDR3 loop is CASSGHLNYGYTF. DNA for the CDR3: TGTGCCAGCAGCGGACATCTGAACTATGGCTACACCTTC.

The genes are TRBV4-2 and TRBJ2-7; 11 nucleotides match TRBD2. The CDR3 runs 16 residues. CDR1 is LGHNA and CDR2 is YNFKEQ in the germline V gene. V was pared by 1 base and J by 2 bases, with 4 bases of the junction left unmatched. The CDR3 DNA reads as TGTGCCAGCAGCCAAGGACTAGCGGGGATAACCTACGAGCAGTACTTC. This encodes CASSQGLAGITYEQYF.

The chain links TRBV19 to TRBJ2-3, with 10 bases that match TRBD1. The CDR3 spans 17 residues. Germline CDR1 LNHDA, CDR2 SQIVND (reference sequence). With V trimmed by 9 bases and J by 0 bases, 12 bases remained unmatched. The CDR3 DNA follows: TGTGCCAGCAACCGGGACAGGGGAATCCTAAGCACAGATACGCAGTATTTT. Encoded protein: CASNRDRGILSTDTQYF.

V and J are TRBV29-1 and TRBJ2-5, with TRBD2 matching over 12 bases. Looked up from germline, CDR1 is SQVTM and CDR2 is ANQGSEA. This CDR3 spans 15 amino acids. V lost 6 bases, J lost 2 bases, and 7 bases stayed unmatched. The CDR3 region has the DNA TGCAGCGTCGGTGGACTAGCGGGGACTCAAGAGACCCAGTACTTC. It yields the protein CSVGGLAGTQETQYF. Full variable domain (outside the CDR3, taken from reference TRBV29-1 and TRBJ2-5): SAVISQKPSRDICQRGTSLTIQCQVDSQVTMMFWYRQQPGQSLTLIATANQGSEATYESGFVIDKFPISRPNLTFSTLTVSNMSPEDSSIYLCSVGGLAGTQETQYFGPGTRLLVL.

The genes are TRBV15 and TRBJ1-4, with a tentative D call TRBD1 (5 bases). Trimming pared 1 base from V and 0 bases from J, leaving 6 bases between. The CDR3 extends over 15 amino acids. CDR1 LNHNV and CDR2 YYDKDF come from the germline V gene (reference sequence). The CDR3 spells CATSRGGATNEKLFF. CDR3 DNA sequence: TGTGCCACCAGCAGAGGGGGGGCAACTAATGAAAAACTGTTTTTT.

The chain employs TRBV10-2 and TRBJ1-5, with TRBD1 identical over 8 bases. Per the germline V gene, CDR1 is WSHSY and CDR2 is SAAADI. With V trimmed by 6 bases and J by 1 base, 5 bases remained unmatched. The length of the CDR3 is 15 residues. This CDR3 is CASSGQGGSNQPQHF. The CDR3 DNA follows: TGCGCCAGCAGCGGACAGGGTGGGAGCAATCAGCCCCAGCATTTT.

V and J are TRBV19 and TRBJ1-4; D gene ambiguous. CDR3 length: 13 residues. V lost 8 bases to trimming and J lost 0 bases, with 7 bases between them. The V gene's germline CDR1 is LNHDA and CDR2 SQIVND (reference sequence). The CDR3 nucleotides are TGTGCCAGTGCGGTTGCAACTAATGAAAAACTGTTTTTT. Its translation is CASAVATNEKLFF. Full variable domain (missing parts from reference TRBV19 and TRBJ1-4): DGGITQSPKYLFRKEGQNVTLSCEQNLNHDAMYWYRQDPGQGLRLIYYSQIVNDFQKGDIAEGYSVSREKKESFPLTVTSAQKNPTAFYLCASAVATNEKLFFGSGTQLSVL.

V gene TRBV12-1 combines with J gene TRBJ2-3; the DNA was not compared with TRBD2, the D call given in the table. TRBV12-1 corresponds to a pseudogene. This CDR3 has 14 residues. The CDR3 sequence: CASSFRSYTDTQYF. CDR3 sequence (DNA): TGTGCCAGCAGCTTCCGGTCCTACACAGATACGCAGTATTTT.

This chain connects TRBV7-9 to TRBJ2-3, with TRBD2 matching 9 bases. Unmatched junction bases numbered 12, after V lost 2 bases and J lost 3 bases. This CDR3 comprises 18 residues. CDR1 and CDR2 (germline): SEHNR, FQNEAQ (reference sequence). As DNA, the CDR3 is TGTGCCAGCAGCTTAACCGGGGGCGGGAGGGCCGTTACAGATACGCAGTATTTT. Amino acids: CASSLTGGGRAVTDTQYF.

This sequence joins TRBV4-3 and TRBJ2-7; 8 bases match TRBD2. Looked up from germline, CDR1 is LGHNA and CDR2 is YSLEER. This CDR3 is built from 16 residues. V was pared by 2 bases and J by 7 bases, with 13 bases of the junction left unmatched. CDR3 residues: CASSQNRPGGEGEQYF. The CDR3 DNA is TGCGCCAGCAGCCAAAACCGACCGGGGGGGGAGGGTGAGCAGTACTTC.

The chain links TRBV6-5 to TRBJ1-2; D not certain. The CDR3 runs to 14 residues. Looked up from germline, CDR1 is MNHEY and CDR2 is SVGAGI. The V end was cut by 8 bases, the J end by 0 bases, with 13 bases between. CDR3 DNA: TGTGCCAGCCACATTCAGTTTACTAACTATGGCTACACCTTC. It codes for CASHIQFTNYGYTF.

V and J are TRBV3-1 (or the pseudogene TRBV3-2) and TRBJ1-4; D not resolved. V dropped 3 bases and J dropped 2 bases, with 7 bases sitting between them. Germline lookup yields CDR1 LGHDT and CDR2 YNNKEL (reference sequence). The CDR3 totals 14 residues. The CDR3 DNA is TGTGCCAGCAGCCAGGGAGTCACTAATGAAAAACTGTTTTTT. Protein sequence: CASSQGVTNEKLFF.

V usage is TRBV5-1 and J usage is TRBJ2-7; TRBD2 agrees at 9 bases. The length of the CDR3 is 14 residues. Germline assignment: CDR1 SGHRS and CDR2 YFSETQ. V lost 2 bases and J lost 7; bases outside the gene matches: 7. The CDR3 protein is CASSFSGGTREQYF. CDR3 nucleotide sequence: TGCGCCAGCAGCTTTAGCGGGGGCACCAGGGAGCAGTACTTC.

The genes are TRBV29-1 and TRBJ1-1; the match to TRBD1 covers 9 bases. This CDR3 contains 12 residues. The germline V gene encodes CDR1 SQVTM and CDR2 ANQGSEA. Trimming cost V 7 bases and J 12 bases; bases outside gene matches: 12. DNA of the CDR3: TGCAGCGGAATCATGACAGGGGGGACGCCTTTCTTT. It encodes CSGIMTGGTPFF.

The gene calls are TRBV25-1 and TRBJ2-7; weak D call: TRBD1 (7 bases). Germline V gene data show CDR1 as MGHDK and CDR2 as SYGVNS. The CDR3 spans 15 residues. V lost 6 bases and J 5 bases, leaving 20 bases between the germline ends. The CDR3 is CASRADRGRGDEQYF. DNA of the CDR3: TGTGCCAGCAGGGCCGACCGGGGCAGGGGGGACGAGCAGTACTTC.

The chain employs TRBV5-4 and TRBJ2-4; D is unclear. This CDR3 contains 13 residues. The germline CDR1 and CDR2 sequences are SGHNT and YYREEE (reference sequence). Trimming removed 0 bases from V and 6 bases from J, with 7 bases in between. As DNA, the CDR3 is TGTGCCAGCAGCTTGGCCGCGAGAAACATTCAGTACTTC. Protein sequence: CASSLAARNIQYF.

The chain recombines TRBV19 with TRBJ2-6, with 12 bases lining up with TRBD1. CDR3 length: 18 residues. Losses at the gene ends were 4 bases for V and 3 bases for J; bases not matched to a gene: 7. Germline-derived CDR1 and CDR2 are LNHDA and SQIVND (reference sequence). The CDR3 nucleotides are TGTGCCAGTAGTACAAGGGACAGGGGGCAGGGTGGGGCCAACGTCCTGACTTTC. Its translation is CASSTRDRGQGGANVLTF.

This rearrangement joins TRBV9 to TRBJ2-1; 14 bases fit TRBD2. The CDR3 extends over 20 amino acids. The V gene's germline CDR1 is SGDLS and CDR2 YYNGEE. V dropped 0 bases and J dropped 0; count of bases not matched to a gene: 8. CDR3 residues: CASSVGVGTSGGLSYNEQFF. In DNA form, the CDR3 reads TGTGCCAGCAGCGTAGGAGTGGGGACTAGCGGGGGTCTCTCCTACAATGAGCAGTTCTTC.

The chain has TRBV5-6 and TRBJ1-3; unclear D gene. The CDR3 consists of 13 residues. The V end lost 1 base, the J end lost 5 bases, and 7 bases lay between the germline ends. Germline V lookup: CDR1 SGHDT, CDR2 YYEEEE. The CDR3 DNA sequence: TGTGCCAGCAGCTTGTACAGTCGAAACACCATATATTTT. Translating it yields CASSLYSRNTIYF.

This chain connects TRBV27 to TRBJ2-5; no clear D gene. Germline CDR1 and CDR2: MNHEY and SMNVEV (reference sequence). Between the trimmed V and J ends, which lost 6 bases and 1 base, there was a span of 15 bases. This CDR3 is built from 15 residues. In DNA form, the CDR3 reads TGTGCCAGCAGCCCAGTCGTCACAGTCCAAGAGACCCAGTACTTC. Protein product: CASSPVVTVQETQYF.

This clone turned up a few times. The J gene is TRBJ2-2, the V gene TRBV6-2 or TRBV6-3; D is undetermined. The germline V and J ends were trimmed by 0 bases and 0 bases, with 8 bases remaining between them. Germline CDR1 reads MNHEY; CDR2 reads SVGEGT. The CDR3 spans 16 residues. The CDR3 nucleotides are TGTGCCAGCAGTTACTCGCGAATCACGAACACCGGGGAGCTGTTTTTT. It yields the protein CASSYSRITNTGELFF.

The V gene is TRBV5-4, the J gene TRBJ2-3, with TRBD2 matching over 16 bases. Per germline, CDR1 SGHNT and CDR2 YYREEE (reference sequence). V lost 4 bases and J lost 3; bases outside the gene matches: 8. The CDR3 consists of 18 residues. CDR3 residues: CASSNPGLAGGPTDTQYF. Written as DNA, the CDR3 is TGTGCCAGCAGCAATCCGGGACTAGCGGGGGGGCCGACAGATACGCAGTATTTT.

The chain carries TRBV19 and TRBJ2-2, with TRBD1 as a possible D gene (6 bases). Trimming left V 5 bases short and J 6 bases short, with 25 bases between. Germline-derived CDR1 and CDR2 are LNHDA and SQIVND (reference sequence). CDR3 length: 18 amino acids. The CDR3 loop is CASSARGQGVRGAGELFF. CDR3 bases: TGTGCCAGTAGTGCCCGGGGACAAGGGGTAAGGGGTGCCGGGGAGCTGTTTTTT.